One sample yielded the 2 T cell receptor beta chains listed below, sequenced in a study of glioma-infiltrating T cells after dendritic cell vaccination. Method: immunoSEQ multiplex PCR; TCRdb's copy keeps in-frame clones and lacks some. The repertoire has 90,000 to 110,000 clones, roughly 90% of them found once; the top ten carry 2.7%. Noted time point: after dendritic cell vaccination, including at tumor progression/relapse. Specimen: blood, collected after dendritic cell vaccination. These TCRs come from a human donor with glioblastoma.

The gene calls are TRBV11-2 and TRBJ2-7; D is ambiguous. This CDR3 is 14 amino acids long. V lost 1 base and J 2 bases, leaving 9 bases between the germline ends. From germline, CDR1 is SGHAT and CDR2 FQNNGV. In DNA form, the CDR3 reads TGTGCCAGCAGCTTAGTTCGAGCAACCTACGAGCAGTACTTC. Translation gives CASSLVRATYEQYF. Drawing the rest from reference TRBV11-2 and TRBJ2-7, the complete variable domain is EAGVAQSPRYKIIEKRQSVAFWCNPISGHATLYWYQQILGQGPKLLIQFQNNGVVDDSQLPKDRFSAERLKGVDSTLKIQPAKLEDSAVYLCASSLVRATYEQYFGPGTRLTVT.

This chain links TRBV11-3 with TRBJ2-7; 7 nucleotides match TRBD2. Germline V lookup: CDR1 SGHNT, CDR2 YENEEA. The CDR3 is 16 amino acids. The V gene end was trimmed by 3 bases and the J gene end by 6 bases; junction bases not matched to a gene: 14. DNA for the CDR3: TGTGCCAGCAGCTTCGCAGGGCTAGCGGCCCCAGCCGAGCAGTACTTC. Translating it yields CASSFAGLAAPAEQYF. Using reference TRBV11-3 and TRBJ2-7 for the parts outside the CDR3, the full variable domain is EAGVVQSPRYKIIEKKQPVAFWCNPISGHNTLYWYLQNLGQGPELLIRYENEEAVDDSQLPKDRFSAERLKGVDSTLKIQPAELGDSAVYLCASSFAGLAAPAEQYFGPGTRLTVT.